This T cell receptor (beta chain) was recovered during a study of blood T cell repertoires in COVID-19. Whole-study context: Sites in the United States, Italy and Spain provided acute and convalescent COVID-19 samples. From T cells, B-cell-depleted T cells, or PBMCs came the material, which was cDNA or gDNA.

This clone was recorded once. Enrollment of patients from Seattle took place during active infection, with longitudinal follow-up. Original handling: Reference gene primer amplification yielded estimated nucleated cell counts. This table comes from immunoSEQ multiplex PCR, and its TCRdb copy is limited to in-frame clones, with some not included. That table gives V, J and clone size, and the DNA gave D and trimming. This sample has roughly 180,000 clones, with about 85% found just once. V was pared by 2 bases and J by 13 bases, with 18 bases between. CDR1 and CDR2 (germline): LGHDT, YNNKEL (reference sequence). CDR3 length equals 15 residues.

The sequence came from a woman aged 45-59 years with COVID-19, enrolled during active disease. This sequence joins TRBV3-1 (or the pseudogene TRBV3-2) and TRBJ1-6, with D possibly TRBD1 on 5 matching bases. Source material: peripheral blood. The CDR3: CASSQRLTNGGPLHF. The CDR3 DNA follows: TGTGCCAGCAGCCAAAGGCTCACCAATGGGGGGCCCCTCCACTTT.